This TCR beta chain was retrieved from a study of Ad26.COV2.S vaccination and SARS-CoV-2 variants. Study at large: Once or twice, 56 days apart, Ad26.COV2.S was delivered intramuscularly.

With respect to this clone: What it binds is not known.

Data came from immunoSEQ multiplex PCR; TCRdb stores just in-frame clones and leaves some out. Of about 240,000 clones in the sample, roughly 90% were seen once. As for treatment: some 20 received Ad26.COV2.S at low or high dose, single or two shots; several received placebo; per-sample allocation not given. Day 63 after the first injection of vaccine or placebo was the sampling time. General study findings and limits: Total responses of T cells may have been underestimated by the analyses of TCR breadth and depth. Measurement of non-spike TCR breadth gave similar results in vaccine and placebo recipients.

Germline CDR1 is DFQATT and CDR2 is SNEGSKA (reference sequence). The CDR3 is 11 amino acids. V was pared by 7 bases and J by 6 bases, with 13 bases between. The receptor was derived from a person between 18 and 60 years old who received the Ad26.COV2.S COVID-19 vaccine or a placebo. This chain joins TRBV20-1 and TRBJ2-7, with D possibly TRBD2 on 6 matching bases. The sequencing used peripheral blood, collected in a trial of Ad26.COV2.S vaccine versus placebo. The CDR3 DNA is TGCAGTGTTCTCCTCGGGAGCGAGCAGTACTTC. It specifies CSVLLGSEQYF.